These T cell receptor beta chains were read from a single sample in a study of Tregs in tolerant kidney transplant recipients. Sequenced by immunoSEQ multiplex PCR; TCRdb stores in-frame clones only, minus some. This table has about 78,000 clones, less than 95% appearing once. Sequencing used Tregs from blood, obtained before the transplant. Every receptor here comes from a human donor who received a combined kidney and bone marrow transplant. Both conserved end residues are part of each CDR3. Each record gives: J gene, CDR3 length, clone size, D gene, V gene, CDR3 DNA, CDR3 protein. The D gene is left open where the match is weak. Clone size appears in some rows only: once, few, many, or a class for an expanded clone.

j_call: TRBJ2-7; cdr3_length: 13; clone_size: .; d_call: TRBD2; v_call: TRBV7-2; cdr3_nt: TGTGCCAGCGCCTTAGCGGGAGAGGGCGAGCAGTACTTC; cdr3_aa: CASALAGEGEQYF
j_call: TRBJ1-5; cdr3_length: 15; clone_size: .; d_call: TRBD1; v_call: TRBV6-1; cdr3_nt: TGTGCCAGCAGACAGGGGGGGAATAGCAATCAGCCCCAGCATTTT; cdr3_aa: CASRQGGNSNQPQHF
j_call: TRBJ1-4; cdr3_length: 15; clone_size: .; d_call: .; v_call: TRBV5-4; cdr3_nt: TGTGCCAGCAGCCTACGAATGGGAAGGGGTGAAAAACTGTTTTTT; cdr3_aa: CASSLRMGRGEKLFF
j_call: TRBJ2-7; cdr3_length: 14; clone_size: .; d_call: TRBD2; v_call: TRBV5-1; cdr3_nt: TGCGCCAGCACAAGTAGCGGGTCTTCCTACGAGCAGTACTTC; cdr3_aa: CASTSSGSSYEQYF
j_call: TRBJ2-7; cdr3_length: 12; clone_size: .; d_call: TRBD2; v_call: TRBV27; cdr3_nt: TGTGCCAGCAGTCCATTAGCGGGAGAGCAGTACTTC; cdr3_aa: CASSPLAGEQYF
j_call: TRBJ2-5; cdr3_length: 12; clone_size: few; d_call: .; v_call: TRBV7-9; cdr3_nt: TGTGCCAGCAGCTCTAGAGAGGGAGCCCAGTACTTC; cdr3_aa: CASSSREGAQYF
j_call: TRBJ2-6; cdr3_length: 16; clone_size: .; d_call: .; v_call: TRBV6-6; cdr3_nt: TGTGCCAGCAGTCCCCTTCTGTACTCTGGGGCCAACGTCCTGACTTTC; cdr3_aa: CASSPLLYSGANVLTF
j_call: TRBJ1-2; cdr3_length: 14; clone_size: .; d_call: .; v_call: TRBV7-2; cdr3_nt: TGTGCCAGCAGCTTATATGGTTCTAACTATGGCTACACCTTC; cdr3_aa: CASSLYGSNYGYTF
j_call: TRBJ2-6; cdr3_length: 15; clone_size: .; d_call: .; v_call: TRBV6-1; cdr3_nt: TGTGCCAGCAGTCCCCTCCCATCTGGGGCCAACGTCCTGACTTTC; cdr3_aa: CASSPLPSGANVLTF
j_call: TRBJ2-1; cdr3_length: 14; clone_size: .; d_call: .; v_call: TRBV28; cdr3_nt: TGTGCCAGCGGGGGACCAAGAGAGGCCAATGAGCAGTTCTTC; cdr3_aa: CASGGPREANEQFF
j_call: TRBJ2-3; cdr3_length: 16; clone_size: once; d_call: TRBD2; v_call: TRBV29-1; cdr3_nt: TGCAGCGTGGGACACAAATCAGGACTAGCGGGGAATACGCAGTATTTT; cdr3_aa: CSVGHKSGLAGNTQYF
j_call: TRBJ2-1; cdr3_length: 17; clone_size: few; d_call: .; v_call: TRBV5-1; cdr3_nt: TGCGCCAGCAGCTGGGGGGCGCCCGCGGGTTCCTACAATGAGCAGTTCTTC; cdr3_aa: CASSWGAPAGSYNEQFF
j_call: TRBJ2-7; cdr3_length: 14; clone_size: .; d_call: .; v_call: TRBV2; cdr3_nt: TGTGCCAGCAGTTACCAGCGCGGCCTATACGAGCAGTACTTC; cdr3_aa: CASSYQRGLYEQYF
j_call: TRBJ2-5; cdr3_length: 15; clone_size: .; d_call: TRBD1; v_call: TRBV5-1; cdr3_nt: TGCGCCAGCAGCAAAGGGGCAGGGGGCCAAGAGACCCAGTACTTC; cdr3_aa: CASSKGAGGQETQYF
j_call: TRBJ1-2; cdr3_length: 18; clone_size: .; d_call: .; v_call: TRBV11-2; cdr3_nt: TGTGCCAGCAGCCCTTCCGGGCAGGTCGTTCCTCGGGCCTATGGCTACACCTTC; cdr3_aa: CASSPSGQVVPRAYGYTF
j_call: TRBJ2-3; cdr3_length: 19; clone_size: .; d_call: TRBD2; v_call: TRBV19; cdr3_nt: TGTGCCAGTAGTATAGGGGGACCCCCGCTAGCGGGATGGACAGATACGCAGTATTTT; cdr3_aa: CASSIGGPPLAGWTDTQYF
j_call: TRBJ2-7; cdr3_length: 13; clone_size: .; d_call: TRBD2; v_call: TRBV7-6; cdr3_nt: TGTGCCAGCAGCGCCGGGACTAGTAACGAGCAGTACTTC; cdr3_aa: CASSAGTSNEQYF
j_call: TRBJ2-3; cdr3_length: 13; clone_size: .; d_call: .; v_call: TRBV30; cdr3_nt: TGTGCCTGGAGTCTGACAGGCCTGGTTACGCAGTATTTT; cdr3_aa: CAWSLTGLVTQYF
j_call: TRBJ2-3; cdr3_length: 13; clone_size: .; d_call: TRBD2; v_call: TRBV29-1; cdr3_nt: TGCAGCGGGGGACTAGCGGGTCCGCTTACGCAGTATTTT; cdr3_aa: CSGGLAGPLTQYF
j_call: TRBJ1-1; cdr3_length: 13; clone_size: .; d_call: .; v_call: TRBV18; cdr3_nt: TGTGCCAGCTCACCAGGTACGGACCGGGAAGCTTTCTTT; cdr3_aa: CASSPGTDREAFF
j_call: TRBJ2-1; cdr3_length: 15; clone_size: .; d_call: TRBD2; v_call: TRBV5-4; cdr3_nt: TGTGCCAGCAGCCTACTAGCGGGAGGGCCGAATGAGCAGTTCTTC; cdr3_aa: CASSLLAGGPNEQFF
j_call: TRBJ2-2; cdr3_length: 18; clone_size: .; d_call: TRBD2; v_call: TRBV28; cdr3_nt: TGTGCCAGCAGTTTAAGGGTCCGTCTAGCGGGAGTCTCCGGGGAGCTGTTTTTT; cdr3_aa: CASSLRVRLAGVSGELFF
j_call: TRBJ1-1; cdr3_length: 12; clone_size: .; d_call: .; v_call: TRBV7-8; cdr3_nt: TGTGCCAGCAGCTTGATGAACACTGAAGCTTTCTTT; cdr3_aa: CASSLMNTEAFF